The entry that follows covers one TCR beta chain sequence. The antigen is undetermined. The data derive from a study of chemoradiotherapy in HPV16-positive cancers. Study outcomes and limitations: In HPV16-positive patients, HPV-responsive T-cell expansion tracked better recurrence-free survival.

Data came from immunoSEQ multiplex PCR; TCRdb stores just in-frame clones and leaves some out. The table shows more than 1,000 clones, with approximately 90% occurring only once. This clonotype was sampled from a human donor with HPV-associated anogenital cancer. Specimen: tumor tissue, collected from a patient who underwent chemoradiotherapy.

The CDR3 reads CASSLEVGYNEQFF. CDR3 sequence (DNA): TGTGCCAGCAGCTTAGAAGTTGGTTACAATGAGCAGTTCTTC. V is TRBV11-2 and J is TRBJ2-1; D gene uncertain. The CDR3 length is 14 residues. Germline assignment: CDR1 SGHAT and CDR2 FQNNGV. V was clipped by 0 bases and J by 4 bases, with 7 bases between them.